This T cell receptor (beta chain) derives from a study of blood T cell repertoires in COVID-19. About the research overall: PBMCs, B-cell-depleted T cells, or T cells were the source of the cDNA or gDNA that made up the material.

Profiling relied on immunoSEQ multiplex PCR, and the TCRdb table lists in-frame clones only, not all of them. Here the sample spans fewer than 200,000 clones, 81% being singletons. CDR1 is SGHRS, CDR2 YFSETQ, per germline. The CDR3 loop spans 13 amino acids. V gave up 5 bases and J gave up 3 bases, with 11 bases separating them. Material: peripheral blood. The receptor's source is a woman aged 80 or over with COVID-19, enrolled during active disease. The V and J genes are TRBV5-1 and TRBJ1-1; a weak D match, TRBD1 (5 bases). The CDR3 region is CASRYSGYTEAFF. The CDR3 nucleotides are TGCGCCAGCAGGTATTCAGGGTACACTGAAGCTTTCTTT. Full variable domain (missing parts from reference TRBV5-1 and TRBJ1-1): KAGVTQTPRYLIKTRGQQVTLSCSPISGHRSVSWYQQTPGQGLQFLFEYFSETQRNKGNFPGRFSGRQFSNSRSEMNVSTLELGDSALYLCASRYSGYTEAFFGQGTRLTVV.